This T cell receptor (beta chain) came from a study of blood T cell repertoires in COVID-19. About the research overall: COVID-19 samples, acute and convalescent, were from the United States, Italy and Spain. T cells, B-cell-depleted T cells, or PBMCs supplied cDNA or gDNA.

CDR1 and CDR2 (germline): SGHRS, YFSETQ. J gave up 3 bases and V 1 base, and 7 bases lay outside the gene matches. The CDR3 consists of 16 residues. Source study methods: Reference gene primers were amplified, and this amplification served to estimate nucleated cell counts. Only in-frame clones appear in the TCRdb table, and some are missing; sequencing was by immunoSEQ multiplex PCR. V, J and clone size are those of that table, while D and trimming were read from the DNA. The sample has 70,000 to 95,000 clones; 70% to 90% are singletons. The clonotype comes from a woman aged 70-85 years with acute or convalescent COVID-19. Sequenced: peripheral blood. The chain links TRBV5-1 to TRBJ2-7; 10 bases match TRBD2. The CDR3 coding sequence is TGCGCCAGCAGCTTGTTTGGGGCTAGCGGGAGCTACGAGCAGTACTTC. Its protein product is CASSLFGASGSYEQYF.